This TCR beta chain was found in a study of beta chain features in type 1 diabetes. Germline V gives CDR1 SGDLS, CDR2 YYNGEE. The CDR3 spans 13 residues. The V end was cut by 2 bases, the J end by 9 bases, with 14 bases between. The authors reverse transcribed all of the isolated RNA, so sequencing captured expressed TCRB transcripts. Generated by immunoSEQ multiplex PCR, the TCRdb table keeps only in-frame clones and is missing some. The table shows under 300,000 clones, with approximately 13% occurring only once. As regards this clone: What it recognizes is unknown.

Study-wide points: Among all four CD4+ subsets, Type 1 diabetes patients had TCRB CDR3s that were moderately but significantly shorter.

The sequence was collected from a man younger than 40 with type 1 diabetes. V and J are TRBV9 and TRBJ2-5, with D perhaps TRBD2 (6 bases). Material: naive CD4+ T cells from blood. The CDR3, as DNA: TGTGCCAGCAGCGTTGGGACTTTAGGGGCCCAGTACTTC. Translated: CASSVGTLGAQYF.